This T cell receptor (beta chain) was sequenced during a study of blood T cell repertoires in COVID-19. Trimming shortened V by 2 bases and J by 4 bases, and 12 bases separated the two germline ends. Looked up from germline, CDR1 is LGHDT and CDR2 is YNNKEL (reference sequence). This CDR3 contains 15 residues. TCRdb keeps only in-frame clones here, not all; method: immunoSEQ multiplex PCR. The table has more than 110,000 clones, approximately 79% seen once; the top ten hold roughly 3.6%. This rearrangement joins TRBV3-1 (or the pseudogene TRBV3-2) to TRBJ2-1; TRBD2 is a possible D gene (5 bases). Material for sequencing was peripheral blood. The clonotype originates from a man in his fifties or sixties with acute or convalescent COVID-19. This CDR3 reads CASSQLRAPYNEQFF. The CDR3 DNA reads TGTGCCAGCAGCCAACTGAGGGCCCCTTACAATGAGCAGTTCTTC.